This TCR beta chain was sequenced for a study of tumor and adjacent non-tumor tissue in lung cancer. Study conclusions and caveats: Compared with tumor, normal lung showed significantly lower TCR diversity. Tumor repertoires had a smaller top 100 clone share than normal lung. Tumor TCR diversity, when higher, was linked to shorter survival.

This sample's RNA came from whole unsorted tissue. Distant lung tissue was collected more than 3 cm away from the tumor edge. Chemotherapy-naive patients with new lung cancer underwent thoracic surgery in China, August–late 2014. Losses at the gene ends were 4 bases for V and 4 bases for J; bases not matched to a gene: 5. Germline V gene lookup returns CDR1 SGHRS and CDR2 YFSETQ. The CDR3 has 15 amino acids. In the case of this clonotype: What it binds is not known.

Three rounds of nested PCR, following a modified ARM-PCR protocol, produced the TCRbeta library. TCRdb reanalysed the multiplex PCR reads using MiXCR and keeps one entry per CDR3 protein. This sample has about 48,000 distinct CDR3 sequences; 64% occur once, and the top ten carry 30%. Sequencing was carried out using distant non-tumor lung tissue. The clonotype comes from a woman aged 70-85 years with non-small cell lung cancer. V gene TRBV5-1 combines with J gene TRBJ2-5, with 12 positions matching TRBD2. The CDR3 bases are TGCGCCAGCAGCCGACTAGCGGGAGTTCGAGAGACCCAGTACTTC. Amino acid sequence: CASSRLAGVRETQYF. The whole variable domain, filled in from reference TRBV5-1 and TRBJ2-5, reads KAGVTQTPRYLIKTRGQQVTLSCSPISGHRSVSWYQQTPGQGLQFLFEYFSETQRNKGNFPGRFSGRQFSNSRSEMNVSTLELGDSALYLCASSRLAGVRETQYFGPGTRLLVL.